The T cell receptor beta chain described here comes from a study of T-cell memory formation after mild COVID-19. General study points: Cross-reactive memory appears to have joined, as suggested by some responding clones showing up in pre-infection memory. CD8+ contracting clones occupied EMRA, while CD4+ ones occupied mainly CM and EM.

The CDR3 is 15 amino acids. V was shortened by 5 bases and J by 4 bases, with 19 bases between the two germline ends. CDR1 is DFQATT and CDR2 is SNEGSKA in the germline V gene (reference sequence). In the case of this clonotype: No antigen is known for it.

TCRdb independently ran MiXCR on the 5' RACE reads; one entry per CDR3 protein. The table shows about 400,000 distinct CDR3 sequences, with 20% to 30% occurring only once. The gene calls are TRBV20-1 and TRBJ2-3; TRBD2 is a possible D gene (6 bases). The sequence came from an adult woman who had mild COVID-19 (a few samples of this study predate the infection). Cell type and time point are not known. The specimen sequenced was PBMCs or a T cell subset sorted from them (not recorded which). The CDR3 loop reads CSAPLPGRRPDTQYF. CDR3 nucleotide sequence: TGCAGTGCTCCCCTGCCCGGGAGAAGGCCAGATACGCAGTATTTT.